The 22 T cell receptor beta chains below all came from one sample that was sequenced in a study of cytomegalovirus exposure and HLA in healthy donors. PCR amplification relied on 60 Vbeta primers (plus 13 Jbeta primers). TCRdb's copy holds only in-frame clones and misses some; the assay was immunoSEQ multiplex PCR. Among about 85,000 clones listed, about four fifths were seen once. Sequencing was carried out using PBMCs. These receptors were collected from a middle-aged man in good health and CMV-seropositive.

A few counts support this clone. The CDR3: CASSSLAGVPLLQFF. The CDR3 nucleotides are TGTGCCAGCAGCTCCCTGGCAGGGGTTCCCCTCTTGCAGTTCTTC. V and J are TRBV7-2 and TRBJ2-1; weak D call: TRBD1 (6 bases). The CDR3 consists of 15 residues. The germline V gene encodes CDR1 SGHTA and CDR2 FQGNSA. Trimming cost V 4 bases and J 12 bases, with 22 bases left between them.

The J gene is TRBJ2-3, the V gene TRBV5-4; D is unresolved. Looked up from germline, CDR1 is SGHNT and CDR2 is YYREEE (reference sequence). V was trimmed by 5 bases and J by 1 base, leaving 20 bases between them. The CDR3 is made up of 17 amino acids. The DNA for the CDR3 is TGTGCCAGCAGGCCCGATTTTTCGGTTTCACGCACAGATACGCAGTATTTT. Translated: CASRPDFSVSRTDTQYF. The full variable domain, with the rest looked up from reference TRBV5-4 and TRBJ2-3, is ETGVTQSPTHLIKTRGQQVTLRCSSQSGHNTVSWYQQALGQGPQFIFQYYREEENGRGNFPPRFSGLQFPNYSSELNVNALELDDSALYLCASRPDFSVSRTDTQYFGPGTRLTVL.

CDR3 protein: CASSDWTGQYEQYF. The CDR3 bases are TGTGCCAGTAGTGACTGGACAGGCCAGTACGAGCAGTACTTC. The chain combines TRBV19 with TRBJ2-7, with 7 bases identical to TRBD1. CDR3 length: 14 residues. CDR1 and CDR2 (germline): LNHDA, SQIVND (reference sequence). V dropped 5 bases and J dropped 4; count of bases not matched to a gene: 8.

This clone was counted between two and nine times. This sequence joins TRBV27 and TRBJ1-1, with D tentatively TRBD1 (6 bases). V was shortened by 6 bases and J by 1 base, with 15 bases between the two germline ends. The CDR3 sequence is 15 residues long. The germline V gene has CDR1 MNHEY and CDR2 SMNVEV (reference sequence). Written as DNA, the CDR3 is TGTGCCAGCAGGCTCTTCTTGACAGGGAACACTGAAGCTTTCTTT. It codes for CASRLFLTGNTEAFF.

J is TRBJ2-2 and V is TRBV30; D call uncertain. CDR3 length equals 14 residues. Per the germline V gene, CDR1 is GTSNPN and CDR2 is SVGIG (reference sequence). V was trimmed by 3 bases and J by 6 bases, leaving 14 bases between them. The CDR3 DNA reads as TGTGCCTGGAGGGCCGACCTCCTAGCCGGGGAGCTGTTTTTT. This gives the protein CAWRADLLAGELFF.

The chain uses TRBV7-2 and TRBJ2-7, with 7 bases lining up with TRBD2. CDR1 is SGHTA and CDR2 is FQGNSA in the germline V gene. The length of the CDR3 is 16 residues. Germline trimming cut 5 bases from V and 0 bases from J; bases unmatched to any gene: 10. CDR3 sequence (DNA): TGTGCCAGCAGCCTCGCGGCGGGAGCCGGCTCCTACGAGCAGTACTTC. The encoded protein is CASSLAAGAGSYEQYF. Variable domain in full (rest from reference TRBV7-2 and TRBJ2-7): GAGVSQSPSNKVTEKGKDVELRCDPISGHTALYWYRQSLGQGLEFLIYFQGNSAPDKSGLPSDRFSAERTGGSVSTLTIQRTQQEDSAVYLCASSLAAGAGSYEQYFGPGTRLTVT.

This clone was seen a single time. This chain uses TRBV10-1 with TRBJ1-4; weak D call: TRBD1 (6 bases). V was cut by 10 bases and J by 5 bases, with 26 bases left in between. There are 17 residues in the CDR3. Germline values: CDR1 WNHNN, CDR2 SYGVQD (reference sequence). The CDR3 region is CAKTAHIKSRGNEKLFF. The CDR3 DNA reads TGCGCCAAAACCGCCCATATTAAGTCCAGGGGAAATGAAAAACTGTTTTTT.

The CDR3 DNA reads as TGCGCCAGCAGCCTAACTAGCGGGGTTAGCACAGATACGCAGTATTTT. This sequence encodes CASSLTSGVSTDTQYF. This chain links TRBV5-1 with TRBJ2-3, with TRBD2 identical over 10 bases. In germline, CDR1 is SGHRS, CDR2 YFSETQ. With V trimmed by 4 bases and J by 0 bases, 5 bases remained unmatched. The CDR3 is 16 amino acids.

This sequence joins TRBV15 and TRBJ2-7; a weak D match, TRBD2 (5 bases). Germline V gene sequence: CDR1 LNHNV, CDR2 YYDKDF (reference sequence). The CDR3 totals 14 residues. V was clipped by 0 bases and J by 7 bases, with 13 bases between them. The CDR3 nucleotides are TGTGCCACCAGCAGAGATAGAGGGATTCGGGAGCAGTACTTC. This sequence encodes CATSRDRGIREQYF.

This clone showed up just once. The CDR3 nucleotides read TGTGCCAGCAGCTTAGCGGGTACTTCCTACAATGAGCAGTTCTTC. This codes for CASSLAGTSYNEQFF. The V and J genes are TRBV5-4 and TRBJ2-1, with D perhaps TRBD2 (6 bases). V was cut by 2 bases and J by 1 base, with 10 bases left in between. The CDR3 contains 15 residues. The germline V gene has CDR1 SGHNT and CDR2 YYREEE (reference sequence). Based on the CDR3 plus reference TRBV5-4 and TRBJ2-1, the full variable domain is ETGVTQSPTHLIKTRGQQVTLRCSSQSGHNTVSWYQQALGQGPQFIFQYYREEENGRGNFPPRFSGLQFPNYSSELNVNALELDDSALYLCASSLAGTSYNEQFFGPGTRLTVL.

A few counts support this clone. This chain connects TRBV5-8 to TRBJ1-2, with 9 positions matching TRBD1. The CDR3 is made up of 14 amino acids. Germline V gene lookup returns CDR1 SGHTS and CDR2 YDEGEE. V was pared by 4 bases and J by 4 bases, with 5 bases of the junction left unmatched. The CDR3 coding sequence is TGTGCCAGCAGCCCTGGGACAGGGAGCTATGGCTACACCTTC. Its protein product is CASSPGTGSYGYTF.

The gene calls are TRBV6-1 and TRBJ2-1, with no clear D. Trimming removed 3 bases from V and 8 bases from J, with 5 bases in between. This CDR3 is 11 amino acids long. From germline, CDR1 is MNHNS and CDR2 SASEGT. The CDR3 spells CASSDLDEQFF. CDR3 nucleotides: TGTGCCAGCAGTGATCTAGATGAGCAGTTCTTC.

The chain links TRBV30 to TRBJ2-1; the D gene is possibly TRBD2 (5 bases). The germline CDR1 and CDR2 sequences are GTSNPN and SVGIG (reference sequence). V dropped 2 bases and J dropped 2 bases, with 10 bases sitting between them. The CDR3 has 14 amino acids. In DNA form, the CDR3 reads TGTGCCTGGAGTTCCGAGACTACCTACAATGAGCAGTTCTTC. Translation: CAWSSETTYNEQFF.

The chain couples TRBV6-1 to TRBJ2-7, with 7 positions matching TRBD1. J lost 0 bases, V lost 6 bases, and 8 bases had no gene match. The CDR3 extends over 15 amino acids. Germline values: CDR1 MNHNS, CDR2 SASEGT. The CDR3 region is CASSGARTGSYEQYF. The CDR3 coding sequence is TGTGCCAGCAGCGGGGCCAGGACAGGCTCCTACGAGCAGTACTTC.

This clone was seen once. The gene calls are TRBV11-2 and TRBJ1-2; 7 bases line up with TRBD1. V gave up 1 base and J gave up 8 bases; unmatched junction bases: 4. This CDR3 is 13 amino acids long. The V gene's germline CDR1 is SGHAT and CDR2 FQNNGV. CDR3: CASSLGSGGGYTF. Here the CDR3 DNA reads TGTGCCAGCAGCTTAGGCTCAGGGGGGGGCTACACCTTC.

As concerns this clone: The sample carries other DNA sequences with the same CDR3. The chain joins TRBV18 to TRBJ1-5; D ambiguous. This CDR3 is built from 14 residues. With 2 bases removed from V and 6 bases from J, the gap between germline ends came to 11 bases. CDR1 is KGHSH and CDR2 is LQKENI in the germline V gene. CDR3 DNA sequence: TGTGCCAGCTCACCAGCGGGTCGGGGTCAGCCCCAGCATTTT. It translates to CASSPAGRGQPQHF.

This rearrangement joins TRBV4-1 to TRBJ2-1; 10 bases are a match to TRBD2. J lost 6 bases, V lost 5 bases, and 13 bases had no gene match. Germline V lookup: CDR1 MGHRA, CDR2 YSYEKL. CDR3 length: 17 amino acids. In DNA, the CDR3 is TGCGCCAGCAGCTCGAACCGCCTAGCGGGAGTTGGCAATGAGCAGTTCTTC. It is translated as CASSSNRLAGVGNEQFF.

Notes on this clone: At one end, the junction sequence differs from germline, possibly due to a read error. This same CDR3 is encoded by further DNA sequences in the sample. The chain has TRBV7-9 and TRBJ1-1, with D perhaps matching TRBD1 (6 bases). Per germline, CDR1 SEHNR and CDR2 FQNEAQ (reference sequence). The CDR3 totals 15 residues. CDR3 loop: CSSSSTGTRSTEAFF. Here the CDR3 DNA reads TGTTCCAGCAGCTCTACCGGGACACGGAGCACTGAAGCTTTCTTT.

Details on this clone: The junction departs from the called germline gene at one end, perhaps through a read error. V usage is TRBV30 and J usage is TRBJ2-7, with D perhaps matching TRBD2 (5 bases). The germline V gene encodes CDR1 GTSNPN and CDR2 SVGIG (reference sequence). CDR3 length equals 11 residues. The CDR3 coding sequence is TGTGCCTGGAGGGACTCCCACGAGCAGTACTTC. Encoded protein: CAWRDSHEQYF.

This sequence joins TRBV2 and TRBJ1-1, with no clear D. Germline V gives CDR1 SNHLY, CDR2 FYNNEI. V dropped 7 bases and J dropped 1 base, with 10 bases sitting between them. The CDR3 loop spans 13 amino acids. The CDR3 DNA sequence: TGTGCCAGCACCCAAAGCGGGAACACTGAAGCTTTCTTT. Amino acid sequence: CASTQSGNTEAFF.

The V gene is TRBV14, the J gene TRBJ2-2; D is unclear. This CDR3 spans 13 amino acids. CDR1 is SGHDN and CDR2 is FVKESK in the germline V gene. Trimming removed 0 bases from V and 6 bases from J, with 5 bases in between. CDR3 coding DNA: TGTGCCAGCAGCCAAGATATCGCCGGGGAGCTGTTTTTT. It is translated as CASSQDIAGELFF.

This clone turned up a few times. A read error may account for a junction end that differs from germline. The chain has TRBV7-9 and TRBJ1-2; 8 nucleotides match TRBD1. Per germline, CDR1 SEHNR and CDR2 FQNEAQ (reference sequence). CDR3 length equals 12 residues. The CDR3 region is CSSSRWTGRPTF. CDR3 nucleotide sequence: TGTTCCAGCAGCAGATGGACAGGGAGGCCCACCTTC. Using reference TRBV7-9 and TRBJ1-2 for the parts outside the CDR3, the full variable domain is DTGVSQNPRHKITKRGQNVTFRCDPISEHNRLYWYRQTLGQGPEFLTYFQNEAQLEKSRLLSDRFSAERPKGSFSTLEIQRTEQGDSAMYLCSSSRWTGRPTFGSGTRLTVV.